This paragraph covers one T cell receptor (beta chain) sequence. This specimen comes from a study of blood T cell repertoires in COVID-19. Whole-study context: T cells, B-cell-depleted T cells, or PBMCs provided the cDNA or gDNA that served as material.

Libraries were prepared by immunoSEQ multiplex PCR; TCRdb keeps only in-frame clonotypes and omits some of them. The sample shows hundreds of thousands of clones, 85% to 90% of them seen only once. In germline, CDR1 is SGHDT, CDR2 YYEEEE. This CDR3 spans 12 amino acids. V was shortened by 4 bases and J by 11 bases, with 15 bases between the two germline ends. V usage is TRBV5-6 and J usage is TRBJ1-1; TRBD1 is a possible D gene (5 bases). This TCR was recovered from a young man who had recovered from COVID-19. The specimen was PBMCs or T cells enriched from blood (not recorded which). The CDR3 sequence: CASSRARGTAFF. The CDR3 nucleotides read TGTGCCAGCAGCCGAGCCCGGGGGACGGCTTTCTTT. Together with reference TRBV5-6 and TRBJ1-1, the CDR3 gives the full variable domain: DAGVTQSPTHLIKTRGQQVTLRCSPKSGHDTVSWYQQALGQGPQFIFQYYEEEERQRGNFPDRFSGHQFPNYSSELNVNALLLGDSALYLCASSRARGTAFFGQGTRLTVV.